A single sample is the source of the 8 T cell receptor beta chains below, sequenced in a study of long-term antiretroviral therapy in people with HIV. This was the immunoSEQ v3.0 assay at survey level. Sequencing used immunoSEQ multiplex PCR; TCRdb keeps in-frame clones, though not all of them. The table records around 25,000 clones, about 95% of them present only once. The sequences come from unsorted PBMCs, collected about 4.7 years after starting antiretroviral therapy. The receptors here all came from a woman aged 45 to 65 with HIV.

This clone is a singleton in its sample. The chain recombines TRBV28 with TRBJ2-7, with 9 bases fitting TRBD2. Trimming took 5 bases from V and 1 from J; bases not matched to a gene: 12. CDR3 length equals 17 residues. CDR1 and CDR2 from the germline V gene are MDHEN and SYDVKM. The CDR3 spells CASSGPSLLAGSYEQYF. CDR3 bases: TGTGCCAGCAGTGGCCCCTCTCTACTAGCGGGTTCCTACGAGCAGTACTTC.

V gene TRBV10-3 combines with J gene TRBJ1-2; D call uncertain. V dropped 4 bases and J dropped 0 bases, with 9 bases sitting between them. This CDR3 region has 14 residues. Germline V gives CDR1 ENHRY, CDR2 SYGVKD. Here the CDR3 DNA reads TGTGCCATCAGTGTGAATAAAGCTAACTATGGCTACACCTTC. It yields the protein CAISVNKANYGYTF.

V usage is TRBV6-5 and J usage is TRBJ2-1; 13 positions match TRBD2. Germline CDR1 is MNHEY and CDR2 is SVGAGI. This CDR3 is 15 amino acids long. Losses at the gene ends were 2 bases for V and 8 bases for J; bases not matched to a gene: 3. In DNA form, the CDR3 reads TGTGCCAGCAGTTACGGACTAGCGGGAGTTGATGAGCAGTTCTTC. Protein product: CASSYGLAGVDEQFF.

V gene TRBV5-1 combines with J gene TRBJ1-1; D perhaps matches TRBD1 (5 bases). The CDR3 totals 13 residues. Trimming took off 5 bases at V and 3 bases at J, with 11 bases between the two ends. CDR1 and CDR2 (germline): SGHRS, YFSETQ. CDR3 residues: CASRWGGDTEAFF. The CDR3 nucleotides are TGCGCCAGCAGATGGGGAGGGGACACTGAAGCTTTCTTT.

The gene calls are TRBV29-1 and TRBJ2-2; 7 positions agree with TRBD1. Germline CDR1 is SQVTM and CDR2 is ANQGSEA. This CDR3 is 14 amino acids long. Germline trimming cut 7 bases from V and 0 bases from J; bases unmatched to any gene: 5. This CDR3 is CSATDRANTGELFF. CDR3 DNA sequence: TGCAGCGCAACCGACAGGGCGAACACCGGGGAGCTGTTTTTT.

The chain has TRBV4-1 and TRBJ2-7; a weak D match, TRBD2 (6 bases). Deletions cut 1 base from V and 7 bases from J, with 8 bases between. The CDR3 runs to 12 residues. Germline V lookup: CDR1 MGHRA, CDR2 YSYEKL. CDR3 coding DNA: TGCGCCAGCAGCCAAGGGGCGGGGGAGCAGTACTTC. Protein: CASSQGAGEQYF.

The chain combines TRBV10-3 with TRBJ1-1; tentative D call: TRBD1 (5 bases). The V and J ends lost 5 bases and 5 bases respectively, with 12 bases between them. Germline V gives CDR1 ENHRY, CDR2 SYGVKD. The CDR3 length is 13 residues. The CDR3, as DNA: TGTGCCATCAGTTCTCAGGGAGGGACTGAAGCTTTCTTT. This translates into CAISSQGGTEAFF.

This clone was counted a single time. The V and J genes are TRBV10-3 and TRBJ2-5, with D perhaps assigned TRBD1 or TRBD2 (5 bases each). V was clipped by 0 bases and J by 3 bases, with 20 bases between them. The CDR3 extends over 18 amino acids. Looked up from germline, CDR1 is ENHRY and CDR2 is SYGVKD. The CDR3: CAISESLFGALEEETQYF. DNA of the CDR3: TGTGCCATCAGTGAGTCGCTCTTCGGGGCCCTCGAGGAAGAGACCCAGTACTTC.